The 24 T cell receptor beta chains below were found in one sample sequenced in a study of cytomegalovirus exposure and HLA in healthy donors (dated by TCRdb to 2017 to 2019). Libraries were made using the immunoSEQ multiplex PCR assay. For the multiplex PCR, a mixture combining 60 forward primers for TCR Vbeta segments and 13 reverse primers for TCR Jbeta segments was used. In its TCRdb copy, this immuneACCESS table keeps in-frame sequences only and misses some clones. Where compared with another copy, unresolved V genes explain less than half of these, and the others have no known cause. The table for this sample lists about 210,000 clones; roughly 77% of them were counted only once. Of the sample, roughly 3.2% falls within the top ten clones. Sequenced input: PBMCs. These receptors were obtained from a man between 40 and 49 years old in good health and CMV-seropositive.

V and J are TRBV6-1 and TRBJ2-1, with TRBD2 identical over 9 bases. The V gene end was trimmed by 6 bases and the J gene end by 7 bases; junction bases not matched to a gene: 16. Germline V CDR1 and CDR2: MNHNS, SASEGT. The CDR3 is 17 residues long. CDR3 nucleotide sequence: TGTGCCAGCAGAGAAAACCTAGCGGGGTGGGGTTCAAATGAGCAGTTCTTC. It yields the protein CASRENLAGWGSNEQFF.

CDR3 nucleotides: TGTGCCAGCAACGACCGGACTAGCGAGATCACAGATACGCAGTATTTT. Translating it yields CASNDRTSEITDTQYF. The chain carries TRBV2 and TRBJ2-3; 9 bases match TRBD2. V lost 7 bases to trimming and J lost 2 bases; unmatched junction nucleotides: 10. The CDR3 covers 16 residues. Germline values: CDR1 SNHLY, CDR2 FYNNEI.

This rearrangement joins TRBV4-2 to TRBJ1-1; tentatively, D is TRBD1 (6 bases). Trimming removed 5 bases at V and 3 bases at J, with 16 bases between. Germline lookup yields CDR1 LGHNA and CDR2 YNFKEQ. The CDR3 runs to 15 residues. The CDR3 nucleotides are TGTGCCAGCAGCTTGGGAGGGGGGGGAGACACTGAAGCTTTCTTT. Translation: CASSLGGGGDTEAFF.

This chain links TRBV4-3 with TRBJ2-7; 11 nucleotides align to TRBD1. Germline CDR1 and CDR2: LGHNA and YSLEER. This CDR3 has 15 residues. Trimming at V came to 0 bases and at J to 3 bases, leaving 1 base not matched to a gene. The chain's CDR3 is CASSQDGTGGYEQYF. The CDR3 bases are TGCGCCAGCAGCCAAGATGGGACAGGGGGCTACGAGCAGTACTTC.

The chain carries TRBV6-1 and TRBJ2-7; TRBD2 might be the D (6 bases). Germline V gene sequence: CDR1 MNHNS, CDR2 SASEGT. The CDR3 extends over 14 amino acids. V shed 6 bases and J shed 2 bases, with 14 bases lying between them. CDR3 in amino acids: CASSRRDLTYEQYF. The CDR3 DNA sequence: TGTGCCAGCAGCCGACGGGACTTAACCTACGAGCAGTACTTC.

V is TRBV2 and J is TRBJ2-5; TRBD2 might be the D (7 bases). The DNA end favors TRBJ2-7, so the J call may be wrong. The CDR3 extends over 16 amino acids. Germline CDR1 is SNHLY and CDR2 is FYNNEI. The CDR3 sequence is CASSELGEGGWDEQYF. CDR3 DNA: TGTGCCAGCAGTGAGCTGGGGGAGGGGGGCTGGGACGAGCAGTACTTC.

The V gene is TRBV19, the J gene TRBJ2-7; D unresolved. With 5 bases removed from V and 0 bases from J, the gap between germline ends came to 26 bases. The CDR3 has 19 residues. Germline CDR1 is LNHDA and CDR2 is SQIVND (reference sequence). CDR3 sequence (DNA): TGTGCCAGTAGTTCAGTGCGGAACCCACTTACCCCTAGCTCCTACGAGCAGTACTTC. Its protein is CASSSVRNPLTPSSYEQYF.

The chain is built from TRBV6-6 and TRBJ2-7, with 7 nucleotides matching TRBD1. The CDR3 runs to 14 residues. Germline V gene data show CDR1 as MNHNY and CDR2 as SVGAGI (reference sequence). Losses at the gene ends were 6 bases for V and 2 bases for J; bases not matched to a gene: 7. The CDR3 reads CASRPRQGAYEQYF. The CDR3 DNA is TGTGCCAGCAGGCCTCGACAGGGAGCCTACGAGCAGTACTTC.

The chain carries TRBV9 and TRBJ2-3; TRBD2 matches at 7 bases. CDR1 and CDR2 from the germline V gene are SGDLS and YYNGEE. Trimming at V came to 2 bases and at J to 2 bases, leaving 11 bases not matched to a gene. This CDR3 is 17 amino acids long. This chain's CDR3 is CASSVSEWGGITDTQYF. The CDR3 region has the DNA TGTGCCAGCAGCGTCTCCGAGTGGGGGGGGATCACAGATACGCAGTATTTT.

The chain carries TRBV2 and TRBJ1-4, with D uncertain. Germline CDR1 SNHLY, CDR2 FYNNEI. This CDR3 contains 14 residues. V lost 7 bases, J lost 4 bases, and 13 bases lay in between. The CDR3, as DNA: TGTGCCAGCAAGCGATCGGCTAATAATGAAAAACTGTTTTTT. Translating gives CASKRSANNEKLFF.

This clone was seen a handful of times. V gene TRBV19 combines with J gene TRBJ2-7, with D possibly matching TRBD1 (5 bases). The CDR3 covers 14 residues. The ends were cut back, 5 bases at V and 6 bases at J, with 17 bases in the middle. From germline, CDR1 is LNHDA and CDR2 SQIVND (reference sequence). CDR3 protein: CASSHNTGTGEQYF. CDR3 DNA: TGTGCCAGTAGTCATAACACAGGTACCGGCGAGCAGTACTTC.

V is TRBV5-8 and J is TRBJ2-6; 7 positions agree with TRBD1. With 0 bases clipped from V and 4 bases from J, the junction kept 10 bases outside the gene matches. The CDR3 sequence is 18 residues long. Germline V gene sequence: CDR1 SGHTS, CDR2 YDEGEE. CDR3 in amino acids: CASSLALRGLWGANVLTF. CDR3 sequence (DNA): TGTGCCAGCAGCTTGGCCTTGAGGGGGCTTTGGGGGGCCAACGTCCTGACTTTC. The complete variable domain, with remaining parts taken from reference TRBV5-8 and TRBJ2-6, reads EAGVTQSPTHLIKTRGQQATLRCSPISGHTSVYWYQQALGLGLQFLLWYDEGEERNRGNFPPRFSGRQFPNYSSELNVNALELEDSALYLCASSLALRGLWGANVLTFGAGSRLTVL.

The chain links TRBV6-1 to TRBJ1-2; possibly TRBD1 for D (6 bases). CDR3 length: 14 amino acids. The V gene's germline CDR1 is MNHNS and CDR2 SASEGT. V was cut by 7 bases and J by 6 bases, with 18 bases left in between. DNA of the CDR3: TGTGCCAGCATTTCAGGGGTGCAGGGGAATGGCTACACCTTC. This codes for CASISGVQGNGYTF.

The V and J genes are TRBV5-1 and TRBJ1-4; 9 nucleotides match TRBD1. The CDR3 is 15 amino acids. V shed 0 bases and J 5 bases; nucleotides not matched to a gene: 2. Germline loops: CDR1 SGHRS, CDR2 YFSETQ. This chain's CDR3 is CASSLAGQGNEKLFF. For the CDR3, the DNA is TGCGCCAGCAGCTTGGCTGGACAGGGGAATGAAAAACTGTTTTTT.

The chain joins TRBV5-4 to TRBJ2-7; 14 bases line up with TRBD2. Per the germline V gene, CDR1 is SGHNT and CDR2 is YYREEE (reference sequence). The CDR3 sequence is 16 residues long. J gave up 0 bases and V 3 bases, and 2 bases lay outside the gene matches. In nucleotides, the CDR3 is TGTGCCAGCAGCTCGGGACTAGCGGGGGCCTCCTACGAGCAGTACTTC. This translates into CASSSGLAGASYEQYF.

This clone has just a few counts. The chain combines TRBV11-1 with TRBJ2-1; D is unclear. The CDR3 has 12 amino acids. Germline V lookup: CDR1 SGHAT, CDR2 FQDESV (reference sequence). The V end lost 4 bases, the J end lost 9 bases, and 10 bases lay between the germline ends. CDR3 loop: CASSSVSVEQFF. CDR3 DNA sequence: TGTGCCAGCAGCTCCGTCAGCGTTGAGCAGTTCTTC.

The CDR3 reads CASLGGSSYNSPLHF. The CDR3 nucleotides read TGTGCCTCCCTCGGGGGGAGCTCCTATAATTCACCCCTCCACTTT. V and J are TRBV6-5 and TRBJ1-6; a possible D gene is TRBD1 (5 bases). The CDR3 contains 15 residues. The ends were cut back, 11 bases at V and 0 bases at J, with 14 bases in the middle. Germline CDR1 and CDR2: MNHEY and SVGAGI.

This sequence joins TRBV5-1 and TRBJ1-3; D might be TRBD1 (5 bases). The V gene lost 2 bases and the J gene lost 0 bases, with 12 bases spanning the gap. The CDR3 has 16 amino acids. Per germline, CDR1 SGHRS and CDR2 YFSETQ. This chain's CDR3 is CASSLIGAISGNTIYF. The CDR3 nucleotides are TGCGCCAGCAGCTTAATAGGGGCGATCTCTGGAAACACCATATATTTT.

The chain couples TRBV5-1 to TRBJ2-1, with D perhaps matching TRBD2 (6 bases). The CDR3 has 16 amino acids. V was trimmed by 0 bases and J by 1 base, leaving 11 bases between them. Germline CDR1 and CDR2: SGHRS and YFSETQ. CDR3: CASSLVYRGSYNEQFF. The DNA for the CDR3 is TGCGCCAGCAGCTTGGTATATCGGGGGTCCTACAATGAGCAGTTCTTC.

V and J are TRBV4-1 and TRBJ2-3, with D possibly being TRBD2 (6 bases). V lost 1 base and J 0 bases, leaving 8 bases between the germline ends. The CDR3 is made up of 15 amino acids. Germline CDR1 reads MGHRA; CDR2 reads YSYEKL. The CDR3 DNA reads TGCGCCAGCAGCCAAGTAGGGACTAGCACAGATACGCAGTATTTT. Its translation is CASSQVGTSTDTQYF.

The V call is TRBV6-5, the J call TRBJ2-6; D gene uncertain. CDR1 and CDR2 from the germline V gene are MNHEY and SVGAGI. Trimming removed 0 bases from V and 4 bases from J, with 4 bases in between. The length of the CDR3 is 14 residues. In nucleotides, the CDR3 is TGTGCCAGCAGTTACTCGAGGGGGGCCAACGTCCTGACTTTC. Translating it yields CASSYSRGANVLTF.

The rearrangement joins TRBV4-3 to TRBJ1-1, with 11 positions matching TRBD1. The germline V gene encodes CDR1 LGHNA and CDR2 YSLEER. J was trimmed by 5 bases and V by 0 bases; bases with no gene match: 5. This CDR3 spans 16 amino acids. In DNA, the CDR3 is TGCGCCAGCAGCCAAGATGTTGGGACAGGGGGGACTGAAGCTTTCTTT. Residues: CASSQDVGTGGTEAFF.

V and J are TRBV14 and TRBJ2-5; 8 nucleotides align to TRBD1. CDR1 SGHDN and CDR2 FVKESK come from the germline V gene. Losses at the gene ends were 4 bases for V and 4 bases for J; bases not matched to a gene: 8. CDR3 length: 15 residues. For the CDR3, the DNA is TGTGCCAGCAGCCCTGGACAGGGAGTTCCAGAGACCCAGTACTTC. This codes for CASSPGQGVPETQYF.

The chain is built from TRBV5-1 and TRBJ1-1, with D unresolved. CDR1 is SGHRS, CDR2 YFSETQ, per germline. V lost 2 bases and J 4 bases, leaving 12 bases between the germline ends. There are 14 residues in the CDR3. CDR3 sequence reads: CASSFGSTGTEAFF. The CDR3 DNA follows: TGCGCCAGCAGCTTCGGCAGCACGGGCACTGAAGCTTTCTTT. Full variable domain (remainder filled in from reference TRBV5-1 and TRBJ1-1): KAGVTQTPRYLIKTRGQQVTLSCSPISGHRSVSWYQQTPGQGLQFLFEYFSETQRNKGNFPGRFSGRQFSNSRSEMNVSTLELGDSALYLCASSFGSTGTEAFFGQGTRLTVV.